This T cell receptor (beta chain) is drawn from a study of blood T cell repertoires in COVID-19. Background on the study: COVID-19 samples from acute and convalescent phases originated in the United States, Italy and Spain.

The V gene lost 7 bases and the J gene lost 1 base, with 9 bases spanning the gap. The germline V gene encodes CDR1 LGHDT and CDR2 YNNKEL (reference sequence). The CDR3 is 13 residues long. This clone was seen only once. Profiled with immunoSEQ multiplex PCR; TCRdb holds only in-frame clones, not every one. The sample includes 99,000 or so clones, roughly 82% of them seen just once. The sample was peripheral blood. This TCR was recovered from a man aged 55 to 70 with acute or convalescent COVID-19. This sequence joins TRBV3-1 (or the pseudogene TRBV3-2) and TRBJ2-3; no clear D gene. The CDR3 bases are TGTGCCAGCAACCCTGGAGGCACAGATACGCAGTATTTT. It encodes CASNPGGTDTQYF.